The present TCR beta chain was sequenced within a study of beta chain features in type 1 diabetes. Study-wide background: The number of sorted cells examined across all samples was roughly 100,000,000.

Purities in excess of 95% were seen in all sorted populations. As regards this clone: Its antigen remains unknown.

Whole-study findings and limits: Compared with healthy donors, patients appeared to share more similar naive, central memory and regulatory TCRB repertoires. TCRB CDR3 length was moderately but significantly reduced in all four CD4+ subsets of Type 1 diabetes patients. PCR could preferentially amplify shorter templates, alike in patients and controls.

The investigators reverse transcribed all of the isolated RNA, so they sequenced expressed TCRB transcripts. Assay: immunoSEQ multiplex PCR; the TCRdb copy retains only in-frame clones and omits some. The sample includes 250,000 to 350,000 clones, about 15% of them seen just once. The CDR3 runs to 15 residues. V dropped 7 bases and J dropped 4 bases, with 18 bases sitting between them. Germline loops: CDR1 MDHEN, CDR2 SYDVKM. This chain connects TRBV28 to TRBJ2-3; D might be TRBD1 (6 bases). What was sequenced was naive CD4+ T cells from blood. This receptor was identified in a man aged 18 to 30 with type 1 diabetes. The CDR3 loop reads CASTQRGRGADTQYF. CDR3 coding DNA: TGTGCCAGCACTCAGAGGGGGAGAGGCGCAGATACGCAGTATTTT. Filled out from reference TRBV28 and TRBJ2-3, the complete variable domain reads DVKVTQSSRYLVKRTGEKVFLECVQDMDHENMFWYRQDPGLGLRLIYFSYDVKMKEKGDIPEGYSVSREKKERFSLILESASTNQTSMYLCASTQRGRGADTQYFGPGTRLTVL.